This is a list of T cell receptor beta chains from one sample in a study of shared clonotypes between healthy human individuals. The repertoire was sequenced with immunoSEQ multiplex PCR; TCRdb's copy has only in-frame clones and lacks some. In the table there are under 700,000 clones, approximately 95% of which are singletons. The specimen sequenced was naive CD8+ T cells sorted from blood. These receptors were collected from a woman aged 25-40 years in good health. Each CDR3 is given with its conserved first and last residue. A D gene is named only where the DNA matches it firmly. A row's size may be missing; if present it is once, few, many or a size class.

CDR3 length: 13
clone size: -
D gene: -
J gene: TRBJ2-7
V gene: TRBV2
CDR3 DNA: TGTGCCAGCAGTGCGGGCTCCTCCTACGAGCAGTACTTC
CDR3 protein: CASSAGSSYEQYF

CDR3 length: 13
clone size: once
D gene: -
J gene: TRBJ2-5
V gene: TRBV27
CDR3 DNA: TGTGCCAGCAGTTTACCGGCCGGGGGAGTGCAGTACTTC
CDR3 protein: CASSLPAGGVQYF

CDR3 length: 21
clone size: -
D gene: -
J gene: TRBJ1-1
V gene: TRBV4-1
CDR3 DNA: TGCGCCAGCAGCCAAGATGCTCTACTTGGGACGGCAAGCAGTCTGGGCACTGAAGCTTTCTTT
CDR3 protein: CASSQDALLGTASSLGTEAFF

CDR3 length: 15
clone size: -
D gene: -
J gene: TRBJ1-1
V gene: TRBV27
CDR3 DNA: TGTGCCAGCCGACGGACAGCACTCCTGAACACTGAAGCTTTCTTT
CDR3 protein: CASRRTALLNTEAFF

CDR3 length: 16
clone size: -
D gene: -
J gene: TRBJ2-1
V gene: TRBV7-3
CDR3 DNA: TGTGCCAGCAGCCGAGCGGCTAGCGCCTCCTACAATGAGCAGTTCTTC
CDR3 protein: CASSRAASASYNEQFF

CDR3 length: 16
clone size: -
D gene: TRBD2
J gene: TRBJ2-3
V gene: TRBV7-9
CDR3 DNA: TGTGCCAGCACGGGGACTAGCGGGAGAGTCACAGATACGCAGTATTTT
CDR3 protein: CASTGTSGRVTDTQYF

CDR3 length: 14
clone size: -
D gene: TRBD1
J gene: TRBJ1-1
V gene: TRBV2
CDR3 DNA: TGTGCCAGCAGTAGGGGACAGATGAACACTGAAGCTTTCTTT
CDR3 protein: CASSRGQMNTEAFF

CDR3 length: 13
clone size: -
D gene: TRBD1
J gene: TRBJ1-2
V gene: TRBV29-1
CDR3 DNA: TGCAGCGCACGGGACAGGGCTAACTATGGCTACACCTTC
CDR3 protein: CSARDRANYGYTF

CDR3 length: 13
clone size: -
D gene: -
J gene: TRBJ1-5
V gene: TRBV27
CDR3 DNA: TGTGCCACTATCTTCAAAACTGCCCAGCCCCAGCATTTT
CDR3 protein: CATIFKTAQPQHF

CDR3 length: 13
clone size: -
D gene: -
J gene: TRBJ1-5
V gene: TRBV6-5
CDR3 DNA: TGTGCCAGCAGTTACGAGCGTCATCAGCCCCAGCATTTT
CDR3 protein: CASSYERHQPQHF

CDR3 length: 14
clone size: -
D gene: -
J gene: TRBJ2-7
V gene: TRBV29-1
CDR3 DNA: TGCAGCGGCCCTAAGAGTTTAACCTTCTACGAGCAGTACTTC
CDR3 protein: CSGPKSLTFYEQYF

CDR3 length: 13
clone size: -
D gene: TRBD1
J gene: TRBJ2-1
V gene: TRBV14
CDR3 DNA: TGTGCCAGCAGCCTGGGACAGCATAATGAGCAGTTCTTC
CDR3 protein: CASSLGQHNEQFF

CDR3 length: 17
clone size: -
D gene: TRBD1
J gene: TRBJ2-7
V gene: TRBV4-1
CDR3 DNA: TGCGCCAGCAGCCAAGGAGGTCGAGGGGGCCCATCCTACGAGCAGTACTTC
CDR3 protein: CASSQGGRGGPSYEQYF

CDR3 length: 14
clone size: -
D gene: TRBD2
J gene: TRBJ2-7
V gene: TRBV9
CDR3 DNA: TGTGCCAGCAGCGGCAGCGGGGTTTACGACGAGCAGTACTTC
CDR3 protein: CASSGSGVYDEQYF

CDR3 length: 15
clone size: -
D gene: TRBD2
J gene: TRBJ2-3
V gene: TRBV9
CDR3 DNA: TGTGCCAGCAGAGCCAGCGGGATGGGGACAGATACGCAGTATTTT
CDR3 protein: CASRASGMGTDTQYF

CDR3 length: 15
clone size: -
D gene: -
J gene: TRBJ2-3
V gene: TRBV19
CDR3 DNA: TGTGCCAGTAGTATAGCGGAGGGACCCGCAGATACGCAGTATTTT
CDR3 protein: CASSIAEGPADTQYF